These 6 T cell receptor beta chains were sequenced from one sample in a study of shared clonotypes between healthy human individuals. Some clones are missing from TCRdb's copy, which holds only in-frame ones; the method was immunoSEQ multiplex PCR. Among about 2 million clones listed, less than 95% were seen once. Naive CD8 cells lacked CD45RO and underwent positive selection for CCR7, leaving out terminally differentiated effector memory CD45RA+ cells. The specimen sequenced was naive CD8+ T cells sorted from blood. Source of these receptors: a man aged 18 to 29 in good health.

The V and J genes are TRBV7-6 and TRBJ1-1; D may be TRBD1 (6 bases). CDR1 is SGHVS and CDR2 is FNYEAQ in the germline V gene. The CDR3 length is 14 residues. V was trimmed by 4 bases and J by 3 bases, leaving 12 bases between them. As DNA, the CDR3 is TGTGCCAGCAGCTCCAGAGGGGGTGACACTGAAGCTTTCTTT. Translated, it gives CASSSRGGDTEAFF.

The chain links TRBV6-5 to TRBJ2-3, with D tentatively TRBD1 (6 bases). V was trimmed by 2 bases and J by 0 bases, leaving 9 bases between them. Germline CDR1 MNHEY, CDR2 SVGAGI. There are 15 residues in the CDR3. As DNA, the CDR3 is TGTGCCAGCAGTTACGGGACATCTAGCACAGATACGCAGTATTTT. It translates to CASSYGTSSTDTQYF.

In regard to this clone: The sample contains more than one DNA sequence encoding this CDR3. V gene TRBV5-6 combines with J gene TRBJ2-7; D gene unclear. CDR1 and CDR2 (germline): SGHDT, YYEEEE. V lost 0 bases and J 3 bases, leaving 7 bases between the germline ends. The CDR3 length is 13 residues. The CDR3 region has the DNA TGTGCCAGCAGCTTGGGCAGCAGCTACGAGCAGTACTTC. Its protein is CASSLGSSYEQYF.

J is TRBJ1-3 and V is TRBV4-1, with 12 bases that match TRBD1. Germline V gives CDR1 MGHRA, CDR2 YSYEKL. This CDR3 has 17 amino acids. Unmatched junction bases numbered 8, after V lost 4 bases and J lost 4 bases. CDR3 protein: CASSPGDRGLWGNTIYF. CDR3 DNA: TGCGCCAGCAGCCCAGGGGACAGGGGGCTTTGGGGAAACACCATATATTTT.

The chain combines TRBV9 with TRBJ2-7, with D possibly matching TRBD2 (6 bases). There are 15 residues in the CDR3. Trimming shortened V by 0 bases and J by 3 bases, and 13 bases separated the two germline ends. CDR1 and CDR2 (germline): SGDLS, YYNGEE. This chain's CDR3 is CASSVDGGTVYEQYF. The CDR3, as DNA: TGTGCCAGCAGCGTAGATGGAGGGACGGTCTACGAGCAGTACTTC.

The chain recombines TRBV6-5 with TRBJ2-1; D is possibly TRBD2 (5 bases). V was trimmed by 2 bases and J by 0 bases, leaving 8 bases between them. From germline, CDR1 is MNHEY and CDR2 SVGAGI. The CDR3 runs 15 residues. CDR3 bases: TGTGCCAGCAGTTACCGGGATAACTCCTACAATGAGCAGTTCTTC. Its translation: CASSYRDNSYNEQFF.